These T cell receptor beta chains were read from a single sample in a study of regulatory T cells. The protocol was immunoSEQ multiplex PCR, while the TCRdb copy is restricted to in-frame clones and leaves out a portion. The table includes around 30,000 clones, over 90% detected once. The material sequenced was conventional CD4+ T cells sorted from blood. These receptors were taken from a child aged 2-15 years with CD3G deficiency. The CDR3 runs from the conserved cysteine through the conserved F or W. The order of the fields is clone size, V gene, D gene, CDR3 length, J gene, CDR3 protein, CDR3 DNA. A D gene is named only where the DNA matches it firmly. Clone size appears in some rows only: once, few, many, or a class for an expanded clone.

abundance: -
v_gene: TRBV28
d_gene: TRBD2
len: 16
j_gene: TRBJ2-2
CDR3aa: CASSFGRGGRTGELFF
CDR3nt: TGTGCCAGCAGTTTCGGTCGGGGAGGGCGCACCGGGGAGCTGTTTTTT

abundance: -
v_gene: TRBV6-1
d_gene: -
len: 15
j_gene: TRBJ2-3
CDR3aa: CASSEVGGPTDTQYF
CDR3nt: TGTGCCAGCAGTGAAGTAGGAGGGCCAACAGATACGCAGTATTTT

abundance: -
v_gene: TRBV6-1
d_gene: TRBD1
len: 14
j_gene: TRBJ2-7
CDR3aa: CASSLGQGTYEQYF
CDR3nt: TGTGCCAGCAGCCTAGGACAGGGGACCTACGAGCAGTACTTC

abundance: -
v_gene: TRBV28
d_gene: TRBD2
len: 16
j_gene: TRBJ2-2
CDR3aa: CASRPAGVRRSGELFF
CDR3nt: TGTGCCAGCAGGCCTGCGGGAGTGAGGAGGTCCGGGGAGCTGTTTTTT

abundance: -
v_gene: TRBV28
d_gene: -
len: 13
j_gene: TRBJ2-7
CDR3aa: CASSLQGGSEQYF
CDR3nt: TGTGCCAGCAGTTTACAGGGGGGAAGCGAGCAGTACTTC

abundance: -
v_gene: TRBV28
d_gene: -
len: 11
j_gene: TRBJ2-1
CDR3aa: CASSSNWEQFF
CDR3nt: TGTGCCAGCAGTTCAAATTGGGAGCAGTTCTTC

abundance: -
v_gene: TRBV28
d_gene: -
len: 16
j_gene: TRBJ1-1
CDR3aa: CASSPPRWKWNTEAFF
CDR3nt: TGTGCCAGCAGTCCCCCCAGATGGAAGTGGAACACTGAAGCTTTCTTT

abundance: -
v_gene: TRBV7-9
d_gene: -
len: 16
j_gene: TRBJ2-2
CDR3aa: CASSFGASRNTGELFF
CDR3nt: TGTGCCAGCAGCTTTGGCGCTAGCAGGAACACCGGGGAGCTGTTTTTT

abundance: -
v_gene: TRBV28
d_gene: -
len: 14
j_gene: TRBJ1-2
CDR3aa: CASSPYARTAGYTF
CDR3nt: TGTGCCAGCAGTCCGTACGCCCGGACAGCTGGCTACACCTTC

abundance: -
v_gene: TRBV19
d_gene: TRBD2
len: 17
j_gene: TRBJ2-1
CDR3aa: CASSISRTSGSYNEQFF
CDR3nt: TGTGCCAGTAGTATCTCACGGACTAGCGGCTCCTACAATGAGCAGTTCTTC

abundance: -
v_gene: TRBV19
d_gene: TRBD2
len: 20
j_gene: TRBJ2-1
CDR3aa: CASSRTPGLAGDGRYNEQFF
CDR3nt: TGTGCCAGTAGTAGAACACCGGGACTAGCGGGAGACGGGAGATACAATGAGCAGTTCTTC

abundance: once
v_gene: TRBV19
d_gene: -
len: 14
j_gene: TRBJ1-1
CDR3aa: CASSRSQDRASAFF
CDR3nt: TGTGCCAGTAGTAGATCACAGGATAGGGCTTCGGCTTTCTTT

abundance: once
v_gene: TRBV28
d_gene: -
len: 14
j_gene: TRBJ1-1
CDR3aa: CASSLGQGGTEAFF
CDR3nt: TGTGCCAGCAGTTTAGGGCAGGGAGGCACTGAAGCTTTCTTT

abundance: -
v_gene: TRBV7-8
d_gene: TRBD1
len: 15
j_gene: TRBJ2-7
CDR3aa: CASSLGAGGSYEQYF
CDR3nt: TGTGCCAGCAGCTTAGGGGCAGGGGGATCGTACGAGCAGTACTTC

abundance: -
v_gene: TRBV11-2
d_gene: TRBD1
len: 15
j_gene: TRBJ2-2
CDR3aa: CASSLGKQGSGELFF
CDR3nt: TGTGCCAGCAGCTTAGGGAAACAGGGGTCCGGGGAGCTGTTTTTT

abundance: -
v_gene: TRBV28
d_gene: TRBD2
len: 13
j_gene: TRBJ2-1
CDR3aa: CASSLAGGNEQFF
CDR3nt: TGTGCCAGCAGTTTAGCGGGAGGCAATGAGCAGTTCTTC

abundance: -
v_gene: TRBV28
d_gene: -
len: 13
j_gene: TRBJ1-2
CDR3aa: CASRILGGGGYTF
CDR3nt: TGTGCCAGCAGGATTTTGGGGGGAGGAGGCTACACCTTC

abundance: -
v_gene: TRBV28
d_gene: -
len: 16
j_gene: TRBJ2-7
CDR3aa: CASSGPGHQVIYEQYF
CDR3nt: TGTGCCAGCAGCGGGCCGGGACATCAAGTAATCTACGAGCAGTACTTC

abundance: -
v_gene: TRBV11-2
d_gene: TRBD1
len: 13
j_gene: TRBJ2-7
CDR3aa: CASSPTGGYEQYF
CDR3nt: TGTGCCAGCAGCCCAACAGGGGGCTACGAGCAGTACTTC

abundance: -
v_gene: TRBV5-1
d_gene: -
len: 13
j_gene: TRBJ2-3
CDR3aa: CASSLEGTDTQYF
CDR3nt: TGCGCCAGCAGCTTGGAGGGCACAGATACGCAGTATTTT

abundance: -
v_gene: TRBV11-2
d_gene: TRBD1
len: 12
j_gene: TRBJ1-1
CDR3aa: CASSLRGSEAFF
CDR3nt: TGTGCCAGCAGCCTCAGGGGGTCAGAAGCTTTCTTT

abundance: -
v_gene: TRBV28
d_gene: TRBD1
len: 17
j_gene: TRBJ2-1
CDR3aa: CASSGQGVLASLNEQFF
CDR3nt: TGTGCCAGCAGTGGGCAGGGGGTCCTAGCATCCCTCAATGAGCAGTTCTTC

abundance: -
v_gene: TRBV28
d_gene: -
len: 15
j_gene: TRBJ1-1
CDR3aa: CASSLRQVVNTEAFF
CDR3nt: TGTGCCAGCAGTTTAAGACAGGTCGTGAACACTGAAGCTTTCTTT

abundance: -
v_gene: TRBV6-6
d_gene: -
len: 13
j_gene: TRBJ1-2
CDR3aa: CASSPDLTHGYTF
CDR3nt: TGTGCCAGCAGTCCCGACCTTACACATGGCTACACCTTC

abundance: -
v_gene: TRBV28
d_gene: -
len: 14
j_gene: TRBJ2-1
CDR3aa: CASSIRGGGDEQFF
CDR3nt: TGTGCCAGCAGCATTCGAGGAGGGGGGGATGAGCAGTTCTTC

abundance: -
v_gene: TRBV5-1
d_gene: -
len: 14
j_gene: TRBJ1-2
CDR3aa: CASSYDSEAYGYTF
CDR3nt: TGCGCCAGCAGCTACGACAGCGAGGCCTATGGCTACACCTTC

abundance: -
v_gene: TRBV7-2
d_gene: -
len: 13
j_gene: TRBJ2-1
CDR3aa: CASSRSSYNEQFF
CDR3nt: TGTGCCAGCTCGAGGAGCTCCTACAATGAGCAGTTCTTC

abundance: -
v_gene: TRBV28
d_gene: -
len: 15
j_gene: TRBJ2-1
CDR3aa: CASSLGDSPRNEQFF
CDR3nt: TGTGCCAGCAGTTTGGGGGACTCTCCCCGCAATGAGCAGTTCTTC

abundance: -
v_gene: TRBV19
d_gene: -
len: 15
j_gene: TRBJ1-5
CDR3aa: CASSTWGAINQPQHF
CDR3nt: TGTGCCAGTAGTACATGGGGGGCTATAAATCAGCCCCAGCATTTT

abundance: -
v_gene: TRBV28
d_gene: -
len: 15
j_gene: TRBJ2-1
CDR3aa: CASSLYGRKAGEQFF
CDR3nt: TGTGCCAGCAGTTTGTATGGGAGGAAGGCTGGTGAGCAGTTCTTC

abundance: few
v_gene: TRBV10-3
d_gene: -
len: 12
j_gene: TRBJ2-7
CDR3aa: CAISASSYEQYF
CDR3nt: TGTGCCATCAGTGCCAGCTCCTACGAGCAGTACTTC